The entry that follows covers one T cell receptor beta chain sequence. This sample is part of a study of blood T cells in healthy people across ages. Using a J-beta primer mix together with a sample-barcoded 5' primer, a second PCR was run for about 7 to 12 cycles. TCRdb itself ran the 5' RACE reads through MiXCR, one entry per CDR3 protein. Counted here are some 710,000 distinct CDR3 sequences, over 20% occurring once; the ten biggest clones make up 22%. Germline V gene data show CDR1 as SGHRS and CDR2 as YFSETQ. V gave up 6 bases and J gave up 5 bases; unmatched junction bases: 10. The CDR3 spans 14 residues.

Sequencing used blood. The chain employs TRBV5-1 and TRBJ1-1, with TRBD1 matching over 7 bases. The TCR sequence derives from a man in his 70s in good health. CDR3 protein: CASTMTGILTEAFF. The CDR3 nucleotides read TGCGCCAGCACCATGACAGGGATTTTAACTGAAGCTTTCTTT.